This passage covers 22 T cell receptor beta chains from one sample sequenced in a study of T cell responses to AZD1222 COVID-19 vaccine listed by TCRdb under 2021. The library was prepared using the immunoSEQ multiplex PCR assay. Held by TCRdb, this immuneACCESS table contains in-frame sequences only and omits some clones. Under half of the omission traces to an unresolved V gene where checked; the cause of the rest is unknown. Across this sample there are over 150,000 clones, with about nine tenths seen only once. The ten largest clonotypes hold less than 3% of the sample. The time point label, as the study defines it: baseline before first vaccination. The source material was peripheral blood, sampled on day 0 of AZD1222 vaccination. These receptors were obtained from an adult in good health.

The chain employs TRBV2 and TRBJ2-7; 8 bases agree with TRBD2. The germline gives CDR1 SNHLY, CDR2 FYNNEI. CDR3 length: 16 amino acids. With 5 bases clipped from V and 4 bases from J, the junction kept 13 bases outside the gene matches. CDR3 protein: CASSPRGGKGFYEQYF. DNA of the CDR3: TGTGCCAGCAGTCCCCGGGGGGGGAAAGGCTTTTACGAGCAGTACTTC.

V is TRBV19 and J is TRBJ2-3, with TRBD2 matching over 7 bases. Germline trimming cut 8 bases from V and 2 bases from J; bases unmatched to any gene: 10. CDR1 is LNHDA and CDR2 is SQIVND in the germline V gene (reference sequence). This CDR3 spans 15 amino acids. The CDR3 DNA is TGTGCCAGTGGGGCCGGGACTACCTTCACAGATACGCAGTATTTT. Translating gives CASGAGTTFTDTQYF.

This chain uses TRBV18 with TRBJ2-1; the match to TRBD1 covers 8 bases. The CDR3 has 14 amino acids. After removal of 2 bases from V and 13 bases from J, the junction contained 10 bases not matched to a gene. Germline CDR1 KGHSH, CDR2 LQKENI. CDR3 sequence reads: CASSPVVDRGLQFF. DNA for the CDR3: TGTGCCAGCTCACCAGTGGTAGACAGGGGCTTACAGTTCTTC.

The chain links TRBV6-2 or TRBV6-3 to TRBJ2-7, with 8 bases identical to TRBD2. The V gene's germline CDR1 is MNHEY and CDR2 SVGEGT. CDR3 length equals 17 residues. With V trimmed by 0 bases and J by 2 bases, 9 bases remained unmatched. CDR3 protein: CASSYSRTGTRPYEQYF. CDR3 coding DNA: TGTGCCAGCAGTTACTCGAGGACCGGGACTAGACCCTACGAGCAGTACTTC.

The V and J genes are TRBV6-6 and TRBJ1-5; D remains ambiguous. Trimming removed 5 bases at V and 2 bases at J, with 10 bases between. This CDR3 is 14 amino acids long. The germline gives CDR1 MNHNY, CDR2 SVGAGI (reference sequence). The CDR3 loop is CASSQTRGNQPQHF. The CDR3, as DNA: TGTGCCAGCAGTCAGACACGTGGCAATCAGCCCCAGCATTTT.

The chain carries TRBV7-8 and TRBJ2-3, with 8 positions matching TRBD2. The CDR3 is 16 residues long. V dropped 2 bases and J dropped 1; count of bases not matched to a gene: 5. Per germline, CDR1 SGHVS and CDR2 FQNEAQ. As DNA, the CDR3 is TGTGCCAGCAGCTTAAGTAGCGGGATCGGCACAGATACGCAGTATTTT. Protein sequence: CASSLSSGIGTDTQYF.

The V call is TRBV28, the J call TRBJ1-4; 10 nucleotides align to TRBD1. The V segment lost 5 bases and the J segment 4 bases; nucleotides outside the gene matches: 10. The CDR3 totals 17 residues. CDR1 and CDR2 from the germline V gene are MDHEN and SYDVKM. DNA of the CDR3: TGTGCCAGCAGTCTTGGGACAGGGGACGTCGTTAATGAAAAACTGTTTTTT. Its translation is CASSLGTGDVVNEKLFF.

The chain links TRBV19 to TRBJ2-7; D might be TRBD1 (5 bases). V gave up 6 bases and J gave up 3 bases, with 12 bases separating them. The germline V gene has CDR1 LNHDA and CDR2 SQIVND (reference sequence). CDR3 length: 13 amino acids. CDR3 region: CASSAGILYEQYF. CDR3 sequence (DNA): TGTGCCAGTAGCGCAGGGATCCTCTACGAGCAGTACTTC.

V gene TRBV27 combines with J gene TRBJ1-2; D is ambiguous. The CDR3 is 13 residues long. Germline V lookup: CDR1 MNHEY, CDR2 SMNVEV (reference sequence). Trimming left V 0 bases short and J 8 bases short, with 10 bases between. As DNA, the CDR3 is TGTGCCAGCAGTTTATCCCGAACGGGAGGCTACACCTTC. This translates into CASSLSRTGGYTF.

The chain is built from TRBV27 and TRBJ2-5; a possible D gene is TRBD2 (5 bases). Per germline, CDR1 MNHEY and CDR2 SMNVEV (reference sequence). Trimming removed 0 bases from V and 4 bases from J, with 9 bases in between. The CDR3 consists of 14 residues. Here the CDR3 DNA reads TGTGCCAGCAGTTTATCGACTATCGGAGAGACCCAGTACTTC. This translates into CASSLSTIGETQYF.

This chain links TRBV30 with TRBJ1-6; D is ambiguous. Germline V lookup: CDR1 GTSNPN, CDR2 SVGIG (reference sequence). With 3 bases removed from V and 7 bases from J, the gap between germline ends came to 16 bases. CDR3 length: 15 residues. CDR3 amino acids: CAWSARTTPNSPLHF. Written as DNA, the CDR3 is TGTGCCTGGAGCGCCCGGACGACACCCAATTCACCCCTCCACTTT.

The V call is TRBV4-1, the J call TRBJ2-3; no definite D call. V dropped 5 bases and J dropped 4 bases, with 13 bases sitting between them. The CDR3 has 14 residues. CDR1 and CDR2 from the germline V gene are MGHRA and YSYEKL. The CDR3 here is CASSVKWVADTQYF. The DNA for the CDR3 is TGCGCCAGCAGCGTTAAGTGGGTCGCAGATACGCAGTATTTT.

V usage is TRBV30 and J usage is TRBJ1-5, with 9 bases identical to TRBD1. With V trimmed by 3 bases and J by 1 base, 1 base remained unmatched. Germline loops: CDR1 GTSNPN, CDR2 SVGIG (reference sequence). This CDR3 region has 14 residues. DNA of the CDR3: TGTGCCTGGAGGGGACAGGGCAGCAATCAGCCCCAGCATTTT. As protein: CAWRGQGSNQPQHF.

V gene TRBV30 combines with J gene TRBJ1-5; maybe TRBD1 (6 bases). The CDR3 spans 13 residues. Trimming stripped 2 bases from V and 3 bases from J, with 8 bases between. From germline, CDR1 is GTSNPN and CDR2 SVGIG (reference sequence). The CDR3 spells CAWSSGVNQPQHF. Written as DNA, the CDR3 is TGTGCCTGGAGTTCAGGGGTCAATCAGCCCCAGCATTTT.

The chain recombines TRBV30 with TRBJ2-1, with D possibly TRBD1 on 5 matching bases. V lost 0 bases and J lost 6, with 9 bases in between. The germline gives CDR1 GTSNPN, CDR2 SVGIG (reference sequence). The CDR3 spans 13 residues. The CDR3 coding sequence is TGTGCCTGGAGTGTACGGACACCCAATGAGCAGTTCTTC. It translates to CAWSVRTPNEQFF.

This chain connects TRBV5-1 to TRBJ2-2; 13 nucleotides align to TRBD2. From germline, CDR1 is SGHRS and CDR2 YFSETQ. The ends lost 4 bases at V and 6 bases at J; junction bases unmatched: 6. The CDR3 is made up of 16 amino acids. As DNA, the CDR3 is TGCGCCAGCAGCGCCCCGGGACTAGCGGGATCCGGGGAGCTGTTTTTT. Translation: CASSAPGLAGSGELFF. Full variable domain (rest looked up from reference TRBV5-1 and TRBJ2-2): KAGVTQTPRYLIKTRGQQVTLSCSPISGHRSVSWYQQTPGQGLQFLFEYFSETQRNKGNFPGRFSGRQFSNSRSEMNVSTLELGDSALYLCASSAPGLAGSGELFFGEGSRLTVL.

The rearrangement uses TRBV2 and TRBJ1-1; D perhaps matches TRBD1 (6 bases). Germline loops: CDR1 SNHLY, CDR2 FYNNEI. Deletions cut 5 bases from V and 5 bases from J, with 15 bases between. The CDR3 extends over 14 amino acids. The CDR3 coding sequence is TGTGCCAGCAGTTACAGGGCCTTGGGGACTGAAGCTTTCTTT. It encodes CASSYRALGTEAFF.

V and J are TRBV19 and TRBJ2-3; 8 bases are shared with TRBD1. V lost 3 bases and J lost 3; bases outside the gene matches: 8. Germline-derived CDR1 and CDR2 are LNHDA and SQIVND (reference sequence). The CDR3 covers 16 residues. CDR3 DNA sequence: TGTGCCAGTAGTATTCACCCGGGACAGGTGACAGATACGCAGTATTTT. As protein: CASSIHPGQVTDTQYF.

The chain uses TRBV28 and TRBJ1-1, with D tentatively TRBD1 (5 bases). CDR1 MDHEN and CDR2 SYDVKM come from the germline V gene. This CDR3 has 14 residues. V dropped 5 bases and J dropped 0 bases, with 10 bases sitting between them. The CDR3 nucleotides are TGTGCCAGCAGTACCCCGACAGTGAACACTGAAGCTTTCTTT. It codes for CASSTPTVNTEAFF.

This chain joins TRBV6-5 and TRBJ2-1; unclear D gene. The V gene lost 2 bases and the J gene lost 9 bases, with 14 bases spanning the gap. Germline V gene data show CDR1 as MNHEY and CDR2 as SVGAGI. The CDR3 runs 14 residues. Here the CDR3 DNA reads TGTGCCAGCAGTTACGAGCCCCCCCCGGTTGAGCAGTTCTTC. Translating gives CASSYEPPPVEQFF.

This sequence joins TRBV27 and TRBJ1-4; D not certain. The CDR3 runs 18 residues. The V gene lost 0 bases and the J gene lost 2 bases, with 16 bases spanning the gap. Germline V gene sequence: CDR1 MNHEY, CDR2 SMNVEV (reference sequence). The CDR3 loop reads CASSLSRAGKGTNEKLFF. The CDR3 DNA sequence: TGTGCCAGCAGTTTATCGAGGGCAGGCAAAGGGACTAATGAAAAACTGTTTTTT.

The chain employs TRBV19 and TRBJ1-5; 8 nucleotides align to TRBD1. J was trimmed by 1 base and V by 4 bases; bases with no gene match: 3. CDR3 size: 15 residues. Germline V gene sequence: CDR1 LNHDA, CDR2 SQIVND (reference sequence). The CDR3 region is CASSKDRESNQPQHF. The CDR3 DNA reads as TGTGCCAGTAGTAAGGACAGGGAGAGCAATCAGCCCCAGCATTTT.